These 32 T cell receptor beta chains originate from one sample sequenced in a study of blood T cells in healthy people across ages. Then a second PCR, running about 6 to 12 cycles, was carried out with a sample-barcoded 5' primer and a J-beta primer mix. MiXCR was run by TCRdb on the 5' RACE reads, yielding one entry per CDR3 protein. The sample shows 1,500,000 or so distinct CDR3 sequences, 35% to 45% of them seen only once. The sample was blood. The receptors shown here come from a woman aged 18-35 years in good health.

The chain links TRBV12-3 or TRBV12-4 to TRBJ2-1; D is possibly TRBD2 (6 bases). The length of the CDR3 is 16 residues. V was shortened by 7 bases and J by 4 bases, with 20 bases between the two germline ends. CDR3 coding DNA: TGTGCCAGCACCTTAGCGAATATCCGGGGGTACAATGAGCAGTTCTTC. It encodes CASTLANIRGYNEQFF.

CDR3 in amino acids: CASSLATRNTEAFF. The CDR3 coding sequence is TGTGCCAGCAGCTTAGCGACACGGAACACTGAAGCTTTCTTT. V and J are TRBV7-6 and TRBJ1-1; D gene unclear. CDR1 and CDR2 from the germline V gene are SGHVS and FNYEAQ. The CDR3 length is 14 residues. Deletions cut 0 bases from V and 1 base from J, with 6 bases between.

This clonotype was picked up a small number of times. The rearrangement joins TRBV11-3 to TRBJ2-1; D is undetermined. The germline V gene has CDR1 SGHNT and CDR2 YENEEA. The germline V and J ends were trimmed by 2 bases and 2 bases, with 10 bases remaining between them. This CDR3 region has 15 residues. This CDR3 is CASSLRRTAYNEQFF. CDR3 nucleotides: TGTGCCAGCAGCTTACGTAGAACCGCCTACAATGAGCAGTTCTTC.

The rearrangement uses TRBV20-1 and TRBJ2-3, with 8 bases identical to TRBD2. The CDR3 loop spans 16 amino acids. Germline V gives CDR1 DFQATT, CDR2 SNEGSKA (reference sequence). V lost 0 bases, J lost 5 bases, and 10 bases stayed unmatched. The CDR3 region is CSARDPTSGRIDTQYF. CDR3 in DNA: TGCAGTGCTAGAGATCCCACTAGCGGACGAATAGATACGCAGTATTTT.

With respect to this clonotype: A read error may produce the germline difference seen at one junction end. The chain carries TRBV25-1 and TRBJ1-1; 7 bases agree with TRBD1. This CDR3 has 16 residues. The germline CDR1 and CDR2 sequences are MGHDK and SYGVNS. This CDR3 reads CVSSETQTGMNTEAFF. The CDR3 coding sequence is TGTGTCAGCAGTGAAACGCAGACAGGGATGAACACTGAAGCTTTCTTT.

The CDR3 loop is CASTTGTHGYTF. The CDR3 nucleotides read TGCGCCAGCACAACAGGGACGCATGGCTACACCTTC. The chain combines TRBV5-1 with TRBJ1-2, with TRBD1 as a possible D gene (6 bases). The germline V gene encodes CDR1 SGHRS and CDR2 YFSETQ. The CDR3 sequence is 12 residues long. The V end was cut by 6 bases, the J end by 6 bases, with 12 bases between. The variable domain in full, completed from reference TRBV5-1 and TRBJ1-2, reads KAGVTQTPRYLIKTRGQQVTLSCSPISGHRSVSWYQQTPGQGLQFLFEYFSETQRNKGNFPGRFSGRQFSNSRSEMNVSTLELGDSALYLCASTTGTHGYTFGSGTRLTVV.

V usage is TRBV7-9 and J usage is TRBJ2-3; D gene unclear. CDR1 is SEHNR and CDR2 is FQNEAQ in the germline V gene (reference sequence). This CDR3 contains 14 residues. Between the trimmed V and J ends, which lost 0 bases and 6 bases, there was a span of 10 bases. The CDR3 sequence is CASSLAMDVDTQYF. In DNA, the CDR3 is TGTGCCAGCAGCTTAGCGATGGACGTGGATACGCAGTATTTT.

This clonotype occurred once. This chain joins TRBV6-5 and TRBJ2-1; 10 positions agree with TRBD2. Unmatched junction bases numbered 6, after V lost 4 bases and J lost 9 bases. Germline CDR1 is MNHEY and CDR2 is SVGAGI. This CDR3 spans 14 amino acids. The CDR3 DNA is TGTGCCAGCAGTTGGACTAGCGGCGTCAGTGAGCAGTTCTTC. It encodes CASSWTSGVSEQFF.

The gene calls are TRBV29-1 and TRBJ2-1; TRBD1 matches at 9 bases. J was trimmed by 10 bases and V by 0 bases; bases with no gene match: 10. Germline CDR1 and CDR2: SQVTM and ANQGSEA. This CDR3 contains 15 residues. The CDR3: CSVEDSFTGGREQFF. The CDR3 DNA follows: TGCAGCGTTGAAGATAGTTTCACAGGGGGCCGCGAGCAGTTCTTC.

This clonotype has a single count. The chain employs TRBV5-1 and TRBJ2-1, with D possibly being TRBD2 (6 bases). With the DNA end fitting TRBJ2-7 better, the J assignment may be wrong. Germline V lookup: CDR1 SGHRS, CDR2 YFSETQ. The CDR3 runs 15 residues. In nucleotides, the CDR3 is TGCGCCAGCAGCTTGGATAGCGGCCACTACAATGAGCAGTACTTC. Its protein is CASSLDSGHYNEQYF.

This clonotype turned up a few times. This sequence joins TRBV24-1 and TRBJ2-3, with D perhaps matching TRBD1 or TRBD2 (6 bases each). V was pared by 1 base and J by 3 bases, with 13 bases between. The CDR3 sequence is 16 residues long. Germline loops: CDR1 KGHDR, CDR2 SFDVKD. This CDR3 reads CATSDFEGGLTDTQYF. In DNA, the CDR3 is TGTGCCACCAGTGATTTCGAGGGGGGTCTTACAGATACGCAGTATTTT.

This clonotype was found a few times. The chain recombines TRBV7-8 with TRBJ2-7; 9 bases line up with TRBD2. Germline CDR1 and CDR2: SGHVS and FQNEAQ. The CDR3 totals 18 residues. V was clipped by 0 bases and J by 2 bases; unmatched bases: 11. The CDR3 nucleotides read TGTGCCAGCAGCTTAGCAAAAGGGAGGACTAGCGTCGCCTACGAGCAGTACTTC. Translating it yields CASSLAKGRTSVAYEQYF. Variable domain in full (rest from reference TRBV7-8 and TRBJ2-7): GAGVSQSPRYKVAKRGQDVALRCDPISGHVSLFWYQQALGQGPEFLTYFQNEAQLDKSGLPSDRFFAERPEGSVSTLKIQRTQQEDSAVYLCASSLAKGRTSVAYEQYFGPGTRLTVT.

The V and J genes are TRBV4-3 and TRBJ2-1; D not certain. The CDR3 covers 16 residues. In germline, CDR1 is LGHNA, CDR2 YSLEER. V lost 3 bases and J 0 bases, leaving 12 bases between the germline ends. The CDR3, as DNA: TGCGCCAGCAGCCATTTACGGCCCCGCTCCTACAATGAGCAGTTCTTC. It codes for CASSHLRPRSYNEQFF.

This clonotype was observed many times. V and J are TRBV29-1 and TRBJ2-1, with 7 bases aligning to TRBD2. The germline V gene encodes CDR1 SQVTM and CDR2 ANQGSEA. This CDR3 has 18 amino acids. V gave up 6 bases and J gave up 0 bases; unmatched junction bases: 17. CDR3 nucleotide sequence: TGCAGCGTCCAAGGTAGACTAGCCCGAACGAGCTCCTACAATGAGCAGTTCTTC. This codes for CSVQGRLARTSSYNEQFF.

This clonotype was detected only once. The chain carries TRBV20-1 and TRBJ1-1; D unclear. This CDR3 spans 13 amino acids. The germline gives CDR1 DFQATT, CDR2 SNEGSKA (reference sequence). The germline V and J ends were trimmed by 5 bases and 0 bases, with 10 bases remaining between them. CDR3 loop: CSASSTMNTEAFF. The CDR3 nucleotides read TGCAGTGCTTCTTCGACCATGAACACTGAAGCTTTCTTT.

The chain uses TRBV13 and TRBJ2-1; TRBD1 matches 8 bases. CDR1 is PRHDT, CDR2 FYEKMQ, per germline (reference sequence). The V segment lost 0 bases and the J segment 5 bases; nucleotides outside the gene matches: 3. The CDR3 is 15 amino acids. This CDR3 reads CASSLGGTGNNEQFF. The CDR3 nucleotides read TGTGCCAGCAGCTTAGGCGGGACAGGCAACAATGAGCAGTTCTTC.

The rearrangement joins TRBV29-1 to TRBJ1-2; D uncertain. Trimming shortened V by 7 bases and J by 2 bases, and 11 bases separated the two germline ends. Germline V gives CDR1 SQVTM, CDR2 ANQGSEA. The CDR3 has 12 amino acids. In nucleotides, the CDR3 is TGCAGCGCCGTGACAAGAAACTATGGCTACACCTTC. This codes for CSAVTRNYGYTF.

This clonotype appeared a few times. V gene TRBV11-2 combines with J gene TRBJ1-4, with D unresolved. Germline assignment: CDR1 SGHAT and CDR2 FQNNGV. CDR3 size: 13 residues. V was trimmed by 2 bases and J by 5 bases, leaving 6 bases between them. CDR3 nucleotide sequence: TGTGCCAGCAGCTTATCCCCGAATGAAAAACTGTTTTTT. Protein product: CASSLSPNEKLFF. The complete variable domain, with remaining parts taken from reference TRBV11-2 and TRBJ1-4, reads EAGVAQSPRYKIIEKRQSVAFWCNPISGHATLYWYQQILGQGPKLLIQFQNNGVVDDSQLPKDRFSAERLKGVDSTLKIQPAKLEDSAVYLCASSLSPNEKLFFGSGTQLSVL.

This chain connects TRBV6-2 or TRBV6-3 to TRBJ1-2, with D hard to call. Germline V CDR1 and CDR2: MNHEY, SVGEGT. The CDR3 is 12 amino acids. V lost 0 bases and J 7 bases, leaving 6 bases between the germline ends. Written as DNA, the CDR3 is TGTGCCAGCAGTTACTCGGTTGGTGGCTACACCTTC. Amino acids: CASSYSVGGYTF.

The CDR3 sequence: CATSRYRGASGANVLTF. Here the CDR3 DNA reads TGTGCCACCAGCAGATACAGGGGGGCCTCTGGGGCCAACGTCCTGACTTTC. The chain is built from TRBV15 and TRBJ2-6; TRBD1 aligns across 8 bases. The V and J ends lost 2 bases and 0 bases, in that order; junction bases with no gene match: 3. This CDR3 contains 17 residues. Germline CDR1 is LNHNV and CDR2 is YYDKDF (reference sequence).

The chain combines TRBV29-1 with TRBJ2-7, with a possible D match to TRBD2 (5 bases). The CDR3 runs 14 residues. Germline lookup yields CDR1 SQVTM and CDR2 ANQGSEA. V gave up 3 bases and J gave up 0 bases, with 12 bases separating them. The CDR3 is CSVDLGTSSYEQYF. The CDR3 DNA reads TGCAGCGTTGATCTGGGAACTAGCTCCTACGAGCAGTACTTC.

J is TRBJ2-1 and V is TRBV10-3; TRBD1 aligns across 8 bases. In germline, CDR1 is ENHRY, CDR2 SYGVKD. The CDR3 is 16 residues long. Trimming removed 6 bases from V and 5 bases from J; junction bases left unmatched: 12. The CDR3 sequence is CAISLSGQGGHNEQFF. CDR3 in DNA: TGTGCCATCAGCCTTTCCGGACAGGGTGGACACAATGAGCAGTTCTTC.

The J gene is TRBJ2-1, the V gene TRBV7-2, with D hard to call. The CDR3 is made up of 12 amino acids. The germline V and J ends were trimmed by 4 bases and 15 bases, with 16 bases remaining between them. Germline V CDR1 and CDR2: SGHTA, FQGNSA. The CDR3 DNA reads TGTGCCAGCAGCTCCGGGCGCTTTTTACTGTTCTTC. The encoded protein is CASSSGRFLLFF.

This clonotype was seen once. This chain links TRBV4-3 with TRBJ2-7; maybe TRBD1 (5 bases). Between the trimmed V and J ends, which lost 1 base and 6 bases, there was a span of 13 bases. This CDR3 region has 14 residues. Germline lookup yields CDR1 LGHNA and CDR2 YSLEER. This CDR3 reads CASSQGVGPSEQYF. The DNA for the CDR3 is TGCGCCAGCAGCCAAGGAGTGGGGCCCTCCGAGCAGTACTTC.

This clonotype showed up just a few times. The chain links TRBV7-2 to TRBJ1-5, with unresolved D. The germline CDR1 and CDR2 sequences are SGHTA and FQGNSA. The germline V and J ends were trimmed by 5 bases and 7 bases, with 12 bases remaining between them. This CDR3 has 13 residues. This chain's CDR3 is CASSNTASQPQHF. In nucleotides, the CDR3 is TGTGCCAGCAGCAACACAGCGTCCCAGCCCCAGCATTTT.

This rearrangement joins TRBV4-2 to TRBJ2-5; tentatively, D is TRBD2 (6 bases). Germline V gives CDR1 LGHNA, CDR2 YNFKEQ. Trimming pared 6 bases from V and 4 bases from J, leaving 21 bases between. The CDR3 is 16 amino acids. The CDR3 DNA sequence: TGTGCCAGCAGTCTAGGACGGGAGCGGACCGGAGAGACCCAGTACTTC. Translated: CASSLGRERTGETQYF.

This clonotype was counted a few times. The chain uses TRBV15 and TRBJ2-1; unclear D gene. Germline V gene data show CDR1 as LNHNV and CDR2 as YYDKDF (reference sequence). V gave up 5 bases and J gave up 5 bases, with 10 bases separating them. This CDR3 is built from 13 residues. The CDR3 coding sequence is TGTGCCACCAGCCGAAGAGTCGACAATGAGCAGTTCTTC. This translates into CATSRRVDNEQFF.

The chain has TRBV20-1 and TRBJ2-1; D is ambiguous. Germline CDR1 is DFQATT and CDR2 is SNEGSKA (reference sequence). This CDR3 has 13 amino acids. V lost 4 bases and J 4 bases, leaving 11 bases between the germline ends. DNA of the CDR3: TGCAGTGCTAATAACTTGATTTACAATGAGCAGTTCTTC. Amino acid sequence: CSANNLIYNEQFF.

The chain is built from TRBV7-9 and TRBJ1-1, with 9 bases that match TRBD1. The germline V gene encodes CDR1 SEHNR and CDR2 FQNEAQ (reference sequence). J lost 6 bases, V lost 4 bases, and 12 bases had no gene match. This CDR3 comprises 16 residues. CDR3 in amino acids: CASSSPRDRVLSEAFF. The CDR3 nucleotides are TGTGCCAGCAGCTCCCCCCGGGACAGGGTTCTCTCTGAAGCTTTCTTT.

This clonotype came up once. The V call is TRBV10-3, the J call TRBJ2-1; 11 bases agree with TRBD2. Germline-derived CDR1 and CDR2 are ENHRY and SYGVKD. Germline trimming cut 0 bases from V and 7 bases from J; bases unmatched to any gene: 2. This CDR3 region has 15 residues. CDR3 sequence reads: CAISESPSGRNEQFF. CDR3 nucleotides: TGTGCCATCAGTGAGTCCCCTAGCGGGAGGAATGAGCAGTTCTTC.

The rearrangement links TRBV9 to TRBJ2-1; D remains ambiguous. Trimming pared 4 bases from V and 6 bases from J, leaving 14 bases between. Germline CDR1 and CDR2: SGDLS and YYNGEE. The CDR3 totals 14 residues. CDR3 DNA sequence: TGTGCCAGCAGCCTCGACCATTTGGGCAATGAGCAGTTCTTC. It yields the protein CASSLDHLGNEQFF. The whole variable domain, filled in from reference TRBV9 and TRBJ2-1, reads DSGVTQTPKHLITATGQRVTLRCSPRSGDLSVYWYQQSLDQGLQFLIQYYNGEERAKGNILERFSAQQFPDLHSELNLSSLELGDSALYFCASSLDHLGNEQFFGPGTRLTVL.

The CDR3 sequence is CASRSSGLTEAFF. CDR3 DNA: TGTGCCAGCAGATCGTCGGGGCTCACTGAAGCTTTCTTT. The chain employs TRBV28 and TRBJ1-1; tentative D call: TRBD1 (5 bases). In germline, CDR1 is MDHEN, CDR2 SYDVKM. The CDR3 runs 13 residues. Trimming shortened V by 6 bases and J by 4 bases, and 12 bases separated the two germline ends. The whole variable domain, filled in from reference TRBV28 and TRBJ1-1, reads DVKVTQSSRYLVKRTGEKVFLECVQDMDHENMFWYRQDPGLGLRLIYFSYDVKMKEKGDIPEGYSVSREKKERFSLILESASTNQTSMYLCASRSSGLTEAFFGQGTRLTVV.